Listed below are T cell receptor beta chains from one sample, sequenced in a study of T cell responses to AZD1222 COVID-19 vaccine. Some clones are missing from TCRdb's copy, which holds only in-frame ones; the method was immunoSEQ multiplex PCR. Here the sample spans approximately 190,000 clones, roughly 93% being singletons. Sequenced material: peripheral blood, taken on day 0 of AZD1222 vaccination. These receptors were obtained from an adult in good health. Each CDR3 is given with its conserved first and last residue. The D gene is left open where the match is weak. Part of the rows lack a size; the others show once, few, many or a class for expanded clones.

j_call: TRBJ2-7
clone_size: .
v_call: TRBV23-1
d_call: TRBD1
cdr3_aa: CASIPGTASYEQYF
cdr3_nt: TGCGCCAGCATCCCCGGGACAGCATCCTACGAGCAGTACTTC

j_call: TRBJ2-7
clone_size: .
v_call: TRBV4-2
d_call: .
cdr3_aa: CASSQGRSYEQYF
cdr3_nt: TGTGCCAGCAGCCAAGGGAGATCCTACGAGCAGTACTTC

j_call: TRBJ1-6
clone_size: once
v_call: TRBV4-2
d_call: TRBD1
cdr3_aa: CASRDRIGSPLHF
cdr3_nt: TGTGCCAGTAGGGACAGAATCGGATCACCCCTCCACTTT

j_call: TRBJ1-1
clone_size: .
v_call: TRBV19
d_call: TRBD1
cdr3_aa: CASGRDRGNTEAFF
cdr3_nt: TGTGCCAGCGGGAGGGACAGGGGGAACACTGAAGCTTTCTTT

j_call: TRBJ2-7
clone_size: .
v_call: TRBV2
d_call: TRBD2
cdr3_aa: CASSDVGRASYEQYF
cdr3_nt: TGTGCCAGCAGTGATGTCGGGAGGGCTTCCTACGAGCAGTACTTC

j_call: TRBJ2-3
clone_size: .
v_call: TRBV19
d_call: .
cdr3_aa: CASSIVRDLFIYKGRSTDTQYF
cdr3_nt: TGTGCCAGTAGTATAGTTCGGGACCTCTTTATTTACAAGGGCAGGAGCACAGATACGCAGTATTTT

j_call: TRBJ1-1
clone_size: .
v_call: TRBV3-1/TRBV3-2
d_call: .
cdr3_aa: CASSQVRGGEAFF
cdr3_nt: TGTGCCAGCAGCCAAGTAAGGGGCGGTGAAGCTTTCTTT

j_call: TRBJ1-3
clone_size: .
v_call: TRBV3-1/TRBV3-2
d_call: .
cdr3_aa: CASSQGQLRRTIYF
cdr3_nt: TGTGCCAGCAGCCAAGGCCAGTTGAGGAGGACCATATATTTT

j_call: TRBJ1-2
clone_size: .
v_call: TRBV15
d_call: .
cdr3_aa: CATGTIVYGYTF
cdr3_nt: TGTGCCACCGGGACTATAGTTTATGGCTACACCTTC

j_call: TRBJ2-1
clone_size: once
v_call: TRBV5-1
d_call: .
cdr3_aa: CASSLESRTEQFF
cdr3_nt: TGCGCCAGCAGCTTGGAATCCAGGACTGAGCAGTTCTTC

j_call: TRBJ1-5
clone_size: .
v_call: TRBV27
d_call: .
cdr3_aa: CASSLFPHGRQPQHF
cdr3_nt: TGTGCCAGCAGTTTATTTCCCCACGGGAGACAGCCCCAGCATTTT

j_call: TRBJ2-2
clone_size: .
v_call: TRBV7-8
d_call: .
cdr3_aa: CASSYGTRAEENTGELFF
cdr3_nt: TGTGCCAGCAGCTACGGAACACGGGCGGAAGAAAACACCGGGGAGCTGTTTTTT

j_call: TRBJ1-2
clone_size: .
v_call: TRBV27
d_call: TRBD1
cdr3_aa: CASSLSRGGQGNYGYTF
cdr3_nt: TGTGCCAGCAGTTTATCTCGGGGTGGACAGGGAAACTATGGCTACACCTTC